This T cell receptor beta chain originates from a study of cytomegalovirus exposure and HLA in healthy donors (dated 2017 in TCRdb). Background on the whole study: In an earlier analysis of roughly 500 of the donors, less than 350 Gb of sequence data and 120 million or so unique TCR beta sequences from about 179 million T cells were reported. Five DR-DQ haplotypes were handled as single units for association and clustering, since linkage in the cohort was strong. Every discovery cohort repertoire had been produced on one sequencing platform. The T cell repertoires of 666 subjects were profiled by immunosequencing and related to cytomegalovirus serostatus. Typing coverage differed by locus: A, B, C, DRB1 and DQB1 were typed in roughly 620-640 donors, DQA1 in roughly 500, DPA1 in 600 to 610, and DPB1 in 400 to 480. Of the 398 genotyped donors, 81% were placed in the genetic ancestry cluster associated with self-reported Caucasian donors. In an earlier analysis of 500 to 650 of the donors, high-throughput TCR beta sequencing was used to judge whether each TCR beta V gene segment behaved as functional or pseudogenic. Rather than drawing on any new phenotypic data, the later analysis identified candidate immune exposures from TCR beta sequences and the way those sequences occurred across donors. To predict cytomegalovirus infection status, the study combined high-throughput TCR immunosequencing, statistical association of individual TCRs with disease status, and machine learning. In a later analysis, previously published TCR beta repertoires from 550 to 700 donors were re-analyzed and high-resolution HLA genotyping was added so that TCR occurrence patterns could be studied. Donor age, sex, ethnicity and CMV serostatus were collected together with the repertoire data. In a later genetic analysis, genome-wide SNP genotypes for 398 of the 666 donors were used, and that subset was treated as a discovery cohort. The study was designed to test whether signatures of past pathogen exposure could be identified by cataloging public T cell receptors. Among over 350 genotyped donors of the cohort, an average of roughly 240,000 unique TCR beta nucleotide sequences were sequenced per donor, roughly 20% of them non-productive. Both class I and class II loci were covered by HLA typing, at four-digit resolution. An early release that covered some 640 HLA-typed donors contained approximately 300 gigabases of sequencing data and approximately 85 million unique TCR sequences. Along with the approximately 670-subject first cohort, a separate validation cohort of about 110 different subjects was used. Broader findings and caveats from the paper: A group of highly shared sequence variants was considered likely to be a technical artifact of the sequencing pipeline. In the study, some 160 TCR beta chains were listed as associated with cytomegalovirus. Presence/absence analyses assumed roughly uniform sequencing depth across donors, an assumption that may not hold. According to a later genetic analysis, donors in an Asian-associated ancestry cluster had fewer N-insertions in productive TCRs than the approximately 710-donor mean. In a later analysis, several top co-occurrence clusters were reported to appear linked to parvovirus B19, influenza, CMV and Epstein-Barr virus. The authors suggested that the approach could potentially be generalized to other disease states and immunological phenotypes. The classifier was reported to diagnose cytomegalovirus status with high specificity and sensitivity in both the original cohort and the validation cohort. The only immune exposure information available for the cohort was CMV serostatus. A later analysis found that most CMV-associated TCR beta chains appeared HLA-restricted, with HLA associations seemingly driven largely by CMV exposure. Only TCR beta chains were sequenced in this cohort, and the absence of alpha or paired-chain data limited detectable features. According to a later analysis, TCR association rates differed among HLA loci, with DRB1 alleles showing the most associated TCRs and HLA-C alleles showing the fewest. Because counts were too low, more than 15 rarely observed V segments, including chromosome 9 orphons, were left out of the earlier analysis of some 640 of the donors. Linkage disequilibrium might explain the correlated functional status among segregating V segments, but an unknown experimental factor could not be excluded. HLA typing was unavailable for some donors at each locus, so association tests used only the typed subset. Compared with equally common non-associated chains, HLA-associated TCR beta chains in a later analysis were more clonally expanded and had lower generation probabilities. Some IMGT-functional V segments, including TRBV6-2 and TRBV6-3, could not be told apart with the 87-base-pair reads, so those segments were excluded. A later genetic analysis associated a missense DCLRE1C variant with V-gene and J-gene trimming of TCR beta chains, and an independent cohort replicated the association. Most TCR sequences were observed very rarely across donors, whereas some public TCRs were present in many individuals. A few of the identified cytomegalovirus-associated TCR beta chains were confirmed in vitro to be specific for cytomegalovirus antigens. A further reported finding was that TCR beta sequences accurately predicted the HLA-A and HLA-B alleles for most subjects in the first cohort. Specific HLA alleles were associated with about 17,000 TCR beta sequences at a false discovery rate of 0.05 in a later analysis. In an earlier analysis of several hundred of the donors, most TCR beta V segments were observed in productive rearrangements about 87% or about 30% of the time, broadly matching IMGT annotations. Strong co-occurrence of HLA alleles, especially DR and DQ, made assigning TCR associations to individual alleles difficult.

In the case of this clone: The antigen this receptor binds is unknown. One base away there is no much larger clone; base qualities are not given.

Spanning cysteine to phenylalanine, the CDR3 consists of 15 amino acids. Left in the record is the CDR3 DNA by itself, 45 bases read in frame from the first base. The trim is 5 bases for V and 4 bases for J, with a gap of 16 bases between the germline ends. The germline V gene gives CDR1 as MDHEN and CDR2 as SYDVKM. Receptors were amplified or captured by the immunoSEQ multiplex PCR assay. The multiplex PCR relied on a mix of 60 forward primers for TCR Vbeta segments and 13 reverse primers for TCR Jbeta segments. A multiplex PCR assay on genomic DNA amplified the CDR3 region of rearranged TCR beta genes. On the Illumina HiSeq System, the amplified TCR beta libraries were sequenced as 87-base-pair reads. From the authors' description of their analysis: A later analysis counted about 80 million unique TCR beta chains across the 550 to 700 repertoires, and some 11 million of these chains were shared by at least two donors. Raw reads were error-corrected and collapsed into unique sequences by a nearest-neighbor algorithm in which closely related sequences were merged to remove PCR and sequencing errors. V, D and J gene segments were assigned by aligning CDR3 sequences to IMGT reference sequences. For a sequence to be retained, a match of at least six nucleotides to both a V gene segment and a J gene segment was required. Rearrangements were classified as productive when the CDR3 lacked stop codons and remained in frame with V and J, and all other rearrangements were classified as non-productive. Following IMGT convention, CDR3 was defined as the stretch from the second conserved V-encoded cysteine to the conserved J-encoded phenylalanine. The earlier analysis of around 640 of the donors excluded sequences that lacked an unambiguous match to a single V gene segment. An earlier analysis of 550 to 650 of the donors classified V segments as functional when productive rearrangements were above 56.7% and as segregating when the standard deviation between donors was above 5%. To diagnose cytomegalovirus status from the catalog of TCR beta chain sequences, a statistical classification framework was built. In a later analysis, V and J genes were assigned by comparing TCR nucleotide sequences against IMGT/GENE-DB human TR gene sequences. The TCRdist pipeline was used in a later analysis to assign CDR3 sequences and most-parsimonious VDJ recombination scenarios. In a later analysis, each TCR beta chain was defined by its CDR3 amino acid sequence together with its V-gene family, and reads without a unique V-gene family were excluded. A later analysis removed roughly 590 highly shared, low-generation-probability nucleotide sequences to deal with suspected cross-contamination and a sequencing artifact. For each public chain, a later analysis derived a clonal expansion index from normalized ranks of inferred template counts within each repertoire. A later analysis computed generation probabilities with a VDJ recombination model fitted to out-of-frame rearrangements, and checked the results against IGoR. In a later analysis, hypergeometric tests were used to score TCR-TCR, TCR-HLA and TCR-CMV co-occurrence, with a repertoire-size bias correction applied to TCR pairs. In a later analysis, false discovery rates were estimated by permuting HLA or CMV assignments 20 times. In a later analysis, co-occurring TCRs were grouped using DBSCAN, and TCRdist sequence similarity was added for clustering within HLA-allele-positive subsets. Co-occurrence clustering excluded repertoires with fewer than 30,000 or more than 120,000 public chains, plus five with anomalous nucleotide sharing. TCRdb took over this immuneACCESS table, retaining in-frame rearrangements with V and J assigned. Such tables are incomplete; in checked studies, under half of the missing clones stem from an unresolved V gene, and the remainder is unexplained. That table gives V, J and clone size, and the DNA gave D and trimming. In this sample the table shows about 160,000 clones, about 80% of which occur a single time. 1.3% of the sample is in the top ten clones.

The cohort consisted of 600 to 750 healthy bone marrow donors. At the time of sampling, every cohort member was nominally healthy, though immune exposures that went unrecorded were likely present. The donor was CMV seronegative and was included in the group of a few hundred seronegative cohort members. A peripheral blood sample was provided by each donor, and peripheral blood mononuclear cells were used for TCR beta sequencing. Genomic DNA was extracted from the blood cell samples with the Qiagen DNeasy Blood Extraction Kit. In this chain, TRBV28 is recombined with TRBJ2-3; the D gene is unclear. The clonotype was recovered from a woman in her fifties or sixties in good health and CMV-seronegative. What was sequenced was PBMCs. The CDR3 region reads CASSPTGRSADTQYF. The DNA is as follows: TGTGCCAGCAGTCCAACGGGTCGGTCCGCAGATACGCAGTATTTT.